These T cell receptor beta chains were read from a single sample in a study of T cell changes during pregnancy in multiple sclerosis. Profiling relied on immunoSEQ multiplex PCR, and the TCRdb table lists in-frame clones only, not all of them. The sample lists more than 80,000 clones, about 96% seen once, with approximately 1% in the top ten. Source: peripheral blood, taken in the second trimester of pregnancy. The receptors originated from a female donor with multiple sclerosis, enrolled in a pregnancy study. Each CDR3 is given without its conserved first and last residue. Each record gives: V gene, D gene, CDR3 protein. The D gene is left open where the match is weak.

>TRBV28|TRBD2
ASTLGTSGTETQY
>TRBV29-1|-
SAAEAF
>TRBV27|-
ASSRGTFTGELF
>TRBV7-8|-
ASSLFGQGWSY
>TRBV12-5|TRBD1
ASGLVLHRDRGSETQY
>TRBV7-2|-
ASSLAAVYEQY
>TRBV30|-
AWSLREVNTGELF
>TRBV27|-
ASSFSGTPDEAF
>TRBV27|-
ASSFEGNTEAF
>TRBV5-4|TRBD2
ASSLGLADITDTQY
>TRBV6-1|TRBD1
ASRDRVYSNQPQH
>TRBV7-9|-
ASSLAGAGTKGRNEQF
>TRBV30|-
AWSERTTLNQPQH
>TRBV27|-
ASSLSAHSDNEQF
>TRBV18|-
ASSLNIAETQY
>TRBV5-1|TRBD1
ASSWGQGHNEQF
>TRBV6-6|-
ASSHGVAYYNEQF
>TRBV29-1|-
SVVDKTDTQY
>TRBV19|-
ASSIVLRGNQPQH
>TRBV30|-
AWGGTESYEQY
>TRBV28|-
ASSSREGRNEKLF
>TRBV5-1|-
ASSGRGDVYEQY
>TRBV7-9|TRBD2
ASSYRAGAHSQETQY
>TRBV29-1|-
SVPRVRGVYNEQF
>TRBV25-1|TRBD1
ASSEYPGTGLDEQY
>TRBV4-2|-
ASSQDLRGSRFTYEQY
>TRBV19|TRBD1
ASSVFGTGGSQPQH
>TRBV4-2|TRBD1
ASSQERQGQETQY
>TRBV5-1|TRBD2
ASSLLADSYNEQF
>TRBV27|-
ASSPSTSPYNEQF
>TRBV4-3|-
ASSQFAENTDTQY
>TRBV4-3|-
ASSQDREGRGQY
>TRBV18|TRBD1
ASSRGQGVLRGAF
>TRBV18|-
ASSPPGPYEQY
>TRBV6-5|-
ASSFVGSTNEKLF
>TRBV28|-
ASSLLAGAGTSHNEQF
>TRBV6-5|TRBD1
ASRGDRGPTGELF
>TRBV5-1|TRBD2
ASSPRATSGRASDTQY
>TRBV30|-
AWNVGLHSNQPQH
>TRBV5-4|TRBD1
ASSGGQRNYGYT
>TRBV7-2|-
ASSSQGYTNEKLF
>TRBV7-2|-
ASSLLGGKGYT
>TRBV27|TRBD2
ASSLTSPTEQF
>TRBV28|-
ASSLSGLSNQPQH
>TRBV5-1|-
ASSSTRSYEQY
>TRBV11-2|TRBD2
ASSLSSGRARSTDTQY
>TRBV6-1|-
ASSEGGPTYEQY
>TRBV27|-
ASMARVISTDTQY